This T cell receptor beta chain is drawn from a study of blood T cell repertoires in COVID-19. Germline loops: CDR1 SQVTM, CDR2 ANQGSEA. This CDR3 is 16 amino acids long. Trimming removed 6 bases from V and 8 bases from J; junction bases left unmatched: 18. The data were produced by immunoSEQ multiplex PCR, yet TCRdb's version contains in-frame clones alone and is incomplete. Found here are approximately 210,000 clones, more than 65% of them singletons; the top ten hold 3.6%. The chain combines TRBV29-1 with TRBJ1-1; 10 nucleotides align to TRBD1. The sequenced sample was peripheral blood. The source of this sequence is a woman over 75 with acute or convalescent COVID-19. As DNA, the CDR3 is TGCAGCGTAGCGGGGACCGGGACAGGGGATCTAAGGGAAGCTTTCTTT. It specifies CSVAGTGTGDLREAFF.